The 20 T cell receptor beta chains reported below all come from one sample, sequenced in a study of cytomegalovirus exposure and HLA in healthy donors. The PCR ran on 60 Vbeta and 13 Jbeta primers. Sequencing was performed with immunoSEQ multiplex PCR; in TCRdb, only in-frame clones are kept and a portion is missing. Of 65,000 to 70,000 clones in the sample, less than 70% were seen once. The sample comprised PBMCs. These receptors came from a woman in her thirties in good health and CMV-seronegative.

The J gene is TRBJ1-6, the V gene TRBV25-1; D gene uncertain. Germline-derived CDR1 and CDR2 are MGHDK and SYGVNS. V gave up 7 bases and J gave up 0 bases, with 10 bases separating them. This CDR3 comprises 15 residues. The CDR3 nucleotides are TGTGCCAGCAAACAGAGTAGCTCCTATAATTCACCCCTCCACTTT. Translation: CASKQSSSYNSPLHF.

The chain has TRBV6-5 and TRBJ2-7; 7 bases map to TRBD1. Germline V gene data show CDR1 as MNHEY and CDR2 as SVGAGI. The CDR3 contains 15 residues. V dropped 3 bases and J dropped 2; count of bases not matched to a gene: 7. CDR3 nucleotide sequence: TGTGCCAGCAGTTATTCCGGGACAGAGACCTACGAGCAGTACTTC. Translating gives CASSYSGTETYEQYF.

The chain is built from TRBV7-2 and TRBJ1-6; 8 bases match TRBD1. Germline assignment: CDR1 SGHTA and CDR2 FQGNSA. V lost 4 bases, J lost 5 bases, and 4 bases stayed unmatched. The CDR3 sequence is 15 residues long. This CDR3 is CASSWDRSNNSPLHF. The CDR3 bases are TGTGCCAGCAGCTGGGACAGGTCCAATAATTCACCCCTCCACTTT. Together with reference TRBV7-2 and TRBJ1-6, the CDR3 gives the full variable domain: GAGVSQSPSNKVTEKGKDVELRCDPISGHTALYWYRQSLGQGLEFLIYFQGNSAPDKSGLPSDRFSAERTGGSVSTLTIQRTQQEDSAVYLCASSWDRSNNSPLHFGNGTRLTVT.

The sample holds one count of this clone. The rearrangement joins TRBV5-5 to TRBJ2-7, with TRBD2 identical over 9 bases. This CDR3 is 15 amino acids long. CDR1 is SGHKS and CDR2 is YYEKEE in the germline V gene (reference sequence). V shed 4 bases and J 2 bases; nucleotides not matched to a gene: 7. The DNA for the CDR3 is TGTGCCAGCAGCCTAAGGACTAGCGCGGCCTACGAGCAGTACTTC. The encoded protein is CASSLRTSAAYEQYF.

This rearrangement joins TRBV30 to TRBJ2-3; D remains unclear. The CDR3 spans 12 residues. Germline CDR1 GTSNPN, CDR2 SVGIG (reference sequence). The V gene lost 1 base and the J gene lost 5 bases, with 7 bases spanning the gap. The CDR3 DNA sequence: TGTGCCTGGAGTGGTGGGCAAGATACGCAGTATTTT. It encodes CAWSGGQDTQYF.

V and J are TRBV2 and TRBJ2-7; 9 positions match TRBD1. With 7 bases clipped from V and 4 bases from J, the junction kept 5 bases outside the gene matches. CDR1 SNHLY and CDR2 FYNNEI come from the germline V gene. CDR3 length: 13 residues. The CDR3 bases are TGTGCCAGCATCGGACAGGGGCGGTACGAGCAGTACTTC. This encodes CASIGQGRYEQYF.

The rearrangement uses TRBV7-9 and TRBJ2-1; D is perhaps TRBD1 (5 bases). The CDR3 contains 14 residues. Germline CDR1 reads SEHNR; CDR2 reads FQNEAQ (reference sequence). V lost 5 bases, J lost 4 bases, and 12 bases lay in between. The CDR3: CASSPTDSYNEQFF. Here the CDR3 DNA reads TGTGCCAGCAGCCCGACAGACTCTTACAATGAGCAGTTCTTC.

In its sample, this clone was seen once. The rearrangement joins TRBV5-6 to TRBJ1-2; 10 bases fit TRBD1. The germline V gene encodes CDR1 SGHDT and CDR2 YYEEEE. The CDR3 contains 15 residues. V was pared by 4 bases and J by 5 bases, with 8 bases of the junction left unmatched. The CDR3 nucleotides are TGTGCCAGCAGCCTCAAGACAGGGGGCGCTTATGGCTACACCTTC. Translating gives CASSLKTGGAYGYTF.

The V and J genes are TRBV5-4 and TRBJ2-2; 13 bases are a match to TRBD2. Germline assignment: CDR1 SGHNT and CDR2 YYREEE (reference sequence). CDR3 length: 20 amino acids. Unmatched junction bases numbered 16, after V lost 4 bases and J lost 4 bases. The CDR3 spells CASSKAGLAGSTRGTGELFF. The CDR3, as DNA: TGTGCCAGCAGCAAGGCGGGACTAGCGGGGTCCACGCGGGGCACCGGGGAGCTGTTTTTT.

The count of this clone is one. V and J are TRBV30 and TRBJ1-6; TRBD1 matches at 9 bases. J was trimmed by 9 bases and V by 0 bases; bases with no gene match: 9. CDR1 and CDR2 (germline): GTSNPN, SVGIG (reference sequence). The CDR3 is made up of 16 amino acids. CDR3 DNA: TGTGCCTGGAGTGTACATTGGGGACAGGGAGGTTCACCCCTCCACTTT. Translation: CAWSVHWGQGGSPLHF.

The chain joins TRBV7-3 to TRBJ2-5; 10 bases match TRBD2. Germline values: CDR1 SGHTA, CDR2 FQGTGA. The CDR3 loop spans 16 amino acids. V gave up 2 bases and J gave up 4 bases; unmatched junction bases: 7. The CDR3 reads CASSLRASGGLETQYF. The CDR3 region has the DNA TGTGCCAGCAGCTTACGGGCTAGCGGGGGTCTAGAGACCCAGTACTTC.

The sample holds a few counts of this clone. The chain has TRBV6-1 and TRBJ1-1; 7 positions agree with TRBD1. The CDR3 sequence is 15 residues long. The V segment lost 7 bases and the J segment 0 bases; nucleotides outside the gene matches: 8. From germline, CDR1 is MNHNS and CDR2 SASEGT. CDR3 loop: CASIGTAPMNTEAFF. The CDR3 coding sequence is TGTGCCAGCATTGGGACAGCCCCCATGAACACTGAAGCTTTCTTT.

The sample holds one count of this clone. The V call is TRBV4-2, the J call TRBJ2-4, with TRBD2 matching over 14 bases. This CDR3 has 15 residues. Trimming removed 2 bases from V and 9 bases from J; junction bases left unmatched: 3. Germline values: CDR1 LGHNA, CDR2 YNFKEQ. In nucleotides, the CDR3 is TGTGCCAGCAGCCAACCGACTAGCGGGGGGGCCATTCAGTACTTC. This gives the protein CASSQPTSGGAIQYF.

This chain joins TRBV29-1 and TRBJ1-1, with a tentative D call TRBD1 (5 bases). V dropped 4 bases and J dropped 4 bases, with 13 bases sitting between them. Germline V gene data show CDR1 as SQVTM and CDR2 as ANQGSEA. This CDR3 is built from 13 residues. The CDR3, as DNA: TGCAGCGTTGCGGGGGTGGAGGGCACTGAAGCTTTCTTT. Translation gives CSVAGVEGTEAFF.

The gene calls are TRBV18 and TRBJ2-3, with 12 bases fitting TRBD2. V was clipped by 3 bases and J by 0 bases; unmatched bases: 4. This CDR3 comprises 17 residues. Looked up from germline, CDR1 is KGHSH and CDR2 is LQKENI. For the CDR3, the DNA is TGTGCCAGCTCACCGACTAGCGGGGGCACTAGCACAGATACGCAGTATTTT. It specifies CASSPTSGGTSTDTQYF. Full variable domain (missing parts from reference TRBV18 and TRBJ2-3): NAGVMQNPRHLVRRRGQEARLRCSPMKGHSHVYWYRQLPEEGLKFMVYLQKENIIDESGMPKERFSAEFPKEGPSILRIQQVVRGDSAAYFCASSPTSGGTSTDTQYFGPGTRLTVL.

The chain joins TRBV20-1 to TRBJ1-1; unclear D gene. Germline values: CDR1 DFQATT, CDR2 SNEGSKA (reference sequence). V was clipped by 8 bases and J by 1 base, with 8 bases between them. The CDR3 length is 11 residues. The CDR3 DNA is TGCAGTCCATCCGGGAACACTGAAGCTTTCTTT. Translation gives CSPSGNTEAFF.

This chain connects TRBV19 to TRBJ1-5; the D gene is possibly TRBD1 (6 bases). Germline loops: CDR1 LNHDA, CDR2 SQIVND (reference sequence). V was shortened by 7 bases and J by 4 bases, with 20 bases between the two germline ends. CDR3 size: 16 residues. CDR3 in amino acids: CASNSFQGTRNQPQHF. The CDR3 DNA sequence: TGTGCCAGTAACTCCTTTCAGGGGACGCGGAATCAGCCCCAGCATTTT.

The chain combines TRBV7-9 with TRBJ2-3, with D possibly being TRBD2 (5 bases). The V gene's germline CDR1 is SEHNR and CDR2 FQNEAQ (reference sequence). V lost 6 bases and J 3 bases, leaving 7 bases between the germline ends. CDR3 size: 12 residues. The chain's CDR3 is CASRTGTDTQYF. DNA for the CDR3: TGTGCCAGCAGGACGGGGACAGATACGCAGTATTTT.

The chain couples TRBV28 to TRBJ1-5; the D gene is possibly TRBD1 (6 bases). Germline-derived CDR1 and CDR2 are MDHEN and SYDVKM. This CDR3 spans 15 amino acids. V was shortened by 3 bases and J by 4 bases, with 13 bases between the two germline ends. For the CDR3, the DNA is TGTGCCAGCAGTTTCCCAGGGGCGAGGAATCAGCCCCAGCATTTT. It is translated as CASSFPGARNQPQHF.

CDR3 sequence: CATNLRTGHTTGELFF. CDR3 DNA: TGTGCCACAAACCTTAGGACAGGGCATACCACCGGGGAGCTGTTTTTT. The rearrangement uses TRBV19 and TRBJ2-2, with 8 bases aligning to TRBD1. The V gene's germline CDR1 is LNHDA and CDR2 SQIVND (reference sequence). Germline trimming cut 10 bases from V and 4 bases from J; bases unmatched to any gene: 14. The CDR3 has 16 residues.